The next 2 T cell receptor beta chains were all read from a single sample in a study of control samples from healthy donors and cancer patients. The table came from immunoSEQ multiplex PCR; TCRdb's copy has only in-frame clones and leaves some out. The sample lists 100,000 to 150,000 clones; roughly 86% were seen once. Material: blood. These receptors were obtained from a man aged 55 to 70 in good health.

This clone appeared once. The chain links TRBV3-1 (or the pseudogene TRBV3-2) to TRBJ2-7, with 8 bases that match TRBD1. Germline CDR1 LGHDT, CDR2 YNNKEL (reference sequence). J lost 4 bases, V lost 6 bases, and 8 bases had no gene match. This CDR3 is 14 amino acids long. DNA of the CDR3: TGTGCCAGCAGTAAGGGACAGGCGGCTTACGAGCAGTACTTC. Amino acids: CASSKGQAAYEQYF.

The V and J genes are TRBV7-2 and TRBJ2-1; D is unresolved. The germline CDR1 and CDR2 sequences are SGHTA and FQGNSA. V gave up 1 base and J gave up 0 bases, with 7 bases separating them. The CDR3 is made up of 15 amino acids. CDR3 sequence: CASSLDKSSYNEQFF. DNA for the CDR3: TGTGCCAGCAGCTTAGACAAGAGCTCCTACAATGAGCAGTTCTTC.